Sequencing of this TCR beta chain was carried out in a study of cytomegalovirus exposure and HLA in healthy donors. Study in general: Roughly 170 million T cells yielded 117 million unique TCR beta sequences in earlier analysis. Regarding the study as a whole: In vitro assays verified that a few CMV-associated chains recognized CMV antigens specifically. Per a later analysis, approximately 16,000 TCR beta sequences showed association with HLA alleles at 0.05 false discovery rate. Among donors in an Asian-associated ancestry cluster, a later analysis reportedly found fewer N-insertions than the roughly 700-donor mean.

Vbeta (60) and Jbeta (13) primers were used in the PCR. Here immunoSEQ multiplex PCR was the method, and the copy in TCRdb shows in-frame clones only, minus some. The profile shows roughly 140,000 clones, about three quarters of them singletons. Remarks on this clone: Its antigen is not identified.

Source material: PBMCs. The TCR sequence derives from a human donor in good health.

The CDR3 region is CATSDEQYF. The CDR3 DNA sequence: TGTGCCACCTCTGACGAGCAGTACTTC. The J gene is TRBJ2-7, the V gene TRBV27; no clear D. The length of the CDR3 is 9 residues. The germline V gene has CDR1 MNHEY and CDR2 SMNVEV (reference sequence). V was pared by 10 bases and J by 5 bases, with 6 bases between.